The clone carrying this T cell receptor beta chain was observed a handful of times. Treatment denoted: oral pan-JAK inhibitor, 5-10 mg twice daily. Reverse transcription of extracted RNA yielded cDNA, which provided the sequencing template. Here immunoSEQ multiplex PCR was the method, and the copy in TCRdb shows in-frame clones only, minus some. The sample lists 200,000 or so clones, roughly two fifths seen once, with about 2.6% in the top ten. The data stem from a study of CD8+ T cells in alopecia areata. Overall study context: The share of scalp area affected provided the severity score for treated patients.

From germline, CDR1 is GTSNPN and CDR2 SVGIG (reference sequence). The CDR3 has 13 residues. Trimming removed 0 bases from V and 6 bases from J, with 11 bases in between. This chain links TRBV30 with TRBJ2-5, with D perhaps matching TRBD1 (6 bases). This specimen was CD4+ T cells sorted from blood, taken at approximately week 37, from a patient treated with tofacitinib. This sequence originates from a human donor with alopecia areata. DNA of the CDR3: TGTGCCTGGAGTGTACTCAGGGGTCAGACCCAGTACTTC. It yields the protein CAWSVLRGQTQYF.